This is a list of T cell receptor beta chains from one sample in a study of response to subunit inactivated influenza vaccine. TCRdb independently ran MiXCR on the RT-PCR reads; one entry per CDR3 protein. The data contain about 530,000 distinct CDR3 sequences, approximately 10% of them singletons. The sample consisted of PBMCs from blood, taken on the day of vaccination. The receptors were gathered from a man aged 50-60 years who received an inactivated influenza vaccine. The CDR3 runs from the conserved cysteine through the conserved F or W. The order of the fields is clone size, CDR3 length, J gene, D gene, V gene, CDR3 DNA, CDR3 protein. A D gene is named only where the DNA matches it firmly. Size is stated for part of the rows, as once, few or many counts, or as a class when the clone is expanded.

size: many; length: 16; J: TRBJ2-3; D: .; V: TRBV3-1; DNA: TGTGCCAGCAGCCAAGAAGGAGACGGGCCCACAGATACGCAGTATTTT; CDR3: CASSQEGDGPTDTQYF
size: .; length: 15; J: TRBJ2-7; D: .; V: TRBV7-8; DNA: TGTGCCAGCAGCTTAGCGCAAGGTCTCTCCTACGAGCAGTACTTC; CDR3: CASSLAQGLSYEQYF
size: .; length: 15; J: TRBJ2-7; D: TRBD1; V: TRBV13; DNA: TGTGCCAGCAGCTCCACAGGGGGTGTGTCCTACGAGCAGTACTTC; CDR3: CASSSTGGVSYEQYF
size: .; length: 14; J: TRBJ1-2; D: .; V: TRBV12-3/TRBV12-4; DNA: TGTGCCAGCAGTTTAGGGCCGGGGATCTATGGCTACACCTTC; CDR3: CASSLGPGIYGYTF
size: many; length: 15; J: TRBJ2-3; D: TRBD2; V: TRBV9; DNA: TGTGCCAGCAGCACCCGACTAGCGCTCACAGATACGCAGTATTTT; CDR3: CASSTRLALTDTQYF
size: .; length: 16; J: TRBJ1-5; D: TRBD1; V: TRBV7-2; DNA: TGTGCCAGCAGCCCAAGGACAGGGAGCGGCAATCAGCCCCAGCATTTT; CDR3: CASSPRTGSGNQPQHF
size: .; length: 14; J: TRBJ2-7; D: .; V: TRBV11-2; DNA: TGTGCCAGCAGCGTTTCGGGACGGATCGGCGAGCAGTACTTC; CDR3: CASSVSGRIGEQYF
size: few; length: 15; J: TRBJ2-3; D: .; V: TRBV6-1; DNA: TGTGCCATCGATGAAAAACAGGGCTTGACAGATACGCAGTATTTT; CDR3: CAIDEKQGLTDTQYF
size: many; length: 13; J: TRBJ2-7; D: .; V: TRBV3-1; DNA: TGTGCCAGCAGCCAAGACCCCTACTACGAGCAGTACTTC; CDR3: CASSQDPYYEQYF
size: .; length: 15; J: TRBJ1-1; D: TRBD1; V: TRBV7-8; DNA: TGTGCCAGCAGCCTACAGGGGGCATGGGACACTGAAGCTTTCTTT; CDR3: CASSLQGAWDTEAFF
size: .; length: 15; J: TRBJ2-4; D: .; V: TRBV3-1; DNA: TGTGCCAGCAGCCAAGGACGGGGAAACAAAAACATTCAGTACTTC; CDR3: CASSQGRGNKNIQYF
size: few; length: 13; J: TRBJ2-3; D: .; V: TRBV2; DNA: TGTGCCAGCAGTGTTGCAGGACGGGATACGCAGTATTTT; CDR3: CASSVAGRDTQYF
size: many; length: 14; J: TRBJ2-1; D: .; V: TRBV5-1; DNA: TGCGCCAGCAGTGACCCCTGGGGATACAATGAGCAGTTCTTC; CDR3: CASSDPWGYNEQFF
size: few; length: 14; J: TRBJ2-3; D: TRBD1; V: TRBV6-1; DNA: TGTGCCAGCAGCCTACAGGGGGCATTTGGTACGCAGTATTTT; CDR3: CASSLQGAFGTQYF
size: few; length: 21; J: TRBJ2-3; D: TRBD2; V: TRBV5-1; DNA: TGCGCCAGCAGCTTCACCGTCGGAGGAGCGGGGGGGAGAACTAGCACAGATACGCAGTATTTT; CDR3: CASSFTVGGAGGRTSTDTQYF
size: .; length: 16; J: TRBJ2-3; D: .; V: TRBV20-1; DNA: TGCAGTGCTGCCCCGTTGAAGTCTAGCGCCACAGATACGCAGTATTTT; CDR3: CSAAPLKSSATDTQYF
size: .; length: 14; J: TRBJ2-7; D: .; V: TRBV12-3/TRBV12-4; DNA: TGTGCCAGCACCCCTGCTATAGGGATCTACGAGCAGTACTTC; CDR3: CASTPAIGIYEQYF
size: once; length: 15; J: TRBJ2-5; D: TRBD2; V: TRBV5-1; DNA: TGCGCCAGCAGCCCCGGGGGGGGCCGAGAAGAGACCCAGTACTTC; CDR3: CASSPGGGREETQYF
size: .; length: 14; J: TRBJ1-1; D: .; V: TRBV15; DNA: TGTGCCACCAGGGGGGTGGGCGCTCGCACTGAAGCTTTCTTT; CDR3: CATRGVGARTEAFF
size: many; length: 14; J: TRBJ2-7; D: .; V: TRBV7-2; DNA: TGTGCCAGCAGCCCCGCCGACCGCTCCTACGAGCAGTACTTC; CDR3: CASSPADRSYEQYF